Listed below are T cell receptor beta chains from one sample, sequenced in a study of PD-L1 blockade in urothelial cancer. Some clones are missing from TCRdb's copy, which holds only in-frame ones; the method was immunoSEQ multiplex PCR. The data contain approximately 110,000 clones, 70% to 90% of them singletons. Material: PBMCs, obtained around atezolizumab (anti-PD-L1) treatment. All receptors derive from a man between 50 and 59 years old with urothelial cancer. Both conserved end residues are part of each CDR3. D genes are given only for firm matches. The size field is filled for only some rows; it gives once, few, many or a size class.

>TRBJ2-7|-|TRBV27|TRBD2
TGTGCCAGCAGTCCCCTCGGCGGGAGGGCCCGCTACGAGCAGTACTTC
CASSPLGGRARYEQYF
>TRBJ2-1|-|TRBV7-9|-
TGTGCCAGCGCCTATTCTAGCAATAATGAGCAGTTCTTC
CASAYSSNNEQFF
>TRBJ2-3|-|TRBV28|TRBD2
TGTGCCAGCAGTTTAGTCCTTGGCGGGAGCCCAGATACGCAGTATTTT
CASSLVLGGSPDTQYF
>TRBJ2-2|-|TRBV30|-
TGTGCCTGGAAGGTGGGAGTGGGCACCGGGGAGCTGTTTTTT
CAWKVGVGTGELFF
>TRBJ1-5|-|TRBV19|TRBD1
TGTGCCAGTAGCTACGGACAGGGCAATAGCAATCAGCCCCAGCATTTT
CASSYGQGNSNQPQHF
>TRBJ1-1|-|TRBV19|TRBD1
TGTGCCAGTAGTATACGGGGACAGGAAAAAGCTTTCTTT
CASSIRGQEKAFF
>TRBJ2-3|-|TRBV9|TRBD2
TGTGCCAGCAGCGTCGGGCGGGAGAGCTCAGATACGCAGTATTTT
CASSVGRESSDTQYF
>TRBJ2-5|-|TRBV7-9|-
TGTGCCAGCAGCCCGCAGGGGCCGGAGACCCAGTACTTC
CASSPQGPETQYF
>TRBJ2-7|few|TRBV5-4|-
TGTGCCAGCAGCTTCCGGAGGGGTAACTACGACGAGCAGTACTTC
CASSFRRGNYDEQYF
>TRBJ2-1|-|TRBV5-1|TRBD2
TGCGCCAGCAGTTCGGGAGGGGTCGGGCCCTACAATGAGCAGTTCTTC
CASSSGGVGPYNEQFF
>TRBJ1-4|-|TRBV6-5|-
TGTGCCAGCAGGCGGGACTTCGGAGGAGAAAAACTGTTTTTT
CASRRDFGGEKLFF
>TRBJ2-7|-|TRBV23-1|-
TGCGCCAGCAGTTTGGGGGGGCAGTACTTC
CASSLGGQYF
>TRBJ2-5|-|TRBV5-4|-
TGTGCCAGCAGCCCCAGCGGGCCCGGGATCAGAGAGACCCAGTACTTC
CASSPSGPGIRETQYF
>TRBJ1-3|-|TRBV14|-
TGTGCCAGCAGCCAAGAAGTCGGCGGGAGTCCCATATATTTT
CASSQEVGGSPIYF
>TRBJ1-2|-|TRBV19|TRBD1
TGTGCCAGTAGTATAGCTGCAGGGGGTCGCTATGGCTACACCTTC
CASSIAAGGRYGYTF
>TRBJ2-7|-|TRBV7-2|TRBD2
TGTGCCAGCAGCTTAGCGGGACTAGTGTTGGGTGAGCAGTACTTC
CASSLAGLVLGEQYF
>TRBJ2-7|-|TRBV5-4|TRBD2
TGTGCCAGCAGCTTCGCGGGAGGCCGCTCCTACGAGCAGTACTTC
CASSFAGGRSYEQYF
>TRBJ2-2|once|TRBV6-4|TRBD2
TGTGCCAGCAGTACCGGGACTAGCGAACAGAACACCGGGGAGCTGTTTTTT
CASSTGTSEQNTGELFF
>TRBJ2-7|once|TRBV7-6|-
TGTGCCAGCAGCTCGGGTGGGGGCCACGAGCAGTACTTC
CASSSGGGHEQYF
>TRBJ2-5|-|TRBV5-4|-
TGTGCCAGCAGCTTGGTCGACAGCCAAGAGACCCAGTACTTC
CASSLVDSQETQYF
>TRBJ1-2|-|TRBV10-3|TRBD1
TGTGCCATCAGTGACTACGGGACAGGGACTAATGGCTACACCTTC
CAISDYGTGTNGYTF
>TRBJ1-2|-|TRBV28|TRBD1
TGTGCCAGCACCTCTTTCGGGACAGGCGGGAACTATGGCTACACCTTC
CASTSFGTGGNYGYTF
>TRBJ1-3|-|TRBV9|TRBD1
TGTGCCAGCAGCGTAGCGGGACAGGGGTTCTCTGGAAACACCATATATTTT
CASSVAGQGFSGNTIYF
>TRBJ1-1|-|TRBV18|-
TGTGCCAGCTCCCGAACAGCGAACACTGAAGCTTTCTTT
CASSRTANTEAFF
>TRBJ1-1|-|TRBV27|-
TGTGCCAGCAGTACCACCTTTCCTCATGGGCCCACTGAAGCTTTCTTT
CASSTTFPHGPTEAFF
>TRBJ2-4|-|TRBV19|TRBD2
TGTGCCAGTAGTACCCCGTCACTAGCGGGAGTATTGAACATTCAGTACTTC
CASSTPSLAGVLNIQYF
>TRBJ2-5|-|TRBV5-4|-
TGTGCCAGCAGAGATGGGAAGCGGTACCAAGAGACCCAGTACTTC
CASRDGKRYQETQYF
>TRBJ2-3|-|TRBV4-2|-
TGTGCCAGCAGCCAAGATTTCAAAAACACAGATACGCAGTATTTT
CASSQDFKNTDTQYF
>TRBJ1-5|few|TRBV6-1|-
TGTGCCAGCAGTGAATCATTTAGCAATCAGCCCCAGCATTTT
CASSESFSNQPQHF
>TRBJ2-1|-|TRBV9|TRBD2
TGTGCCAGCAGCGTAGGACTAGCGGGAGCGGGCAATGAGCAGTTCTTC
CASSVGLAGAGNEQFF
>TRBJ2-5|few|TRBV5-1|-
TGCGCCAGCAGCTTGGCACAGGGCCAAGAGACCCAGTACTTC
CASSLAQGQETQYF
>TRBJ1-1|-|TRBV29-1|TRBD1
TGCAGCGTTGAAATCTTACAGGGGGCCGCTTTCTTT
CSVEILQGAAFF
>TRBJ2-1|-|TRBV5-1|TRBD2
TGCGCCAGCAGCTTGGTCCCTAGCGGGAGTGGAAATGAGCAGTTCTTC
CASSLVPSGSGNEQFF